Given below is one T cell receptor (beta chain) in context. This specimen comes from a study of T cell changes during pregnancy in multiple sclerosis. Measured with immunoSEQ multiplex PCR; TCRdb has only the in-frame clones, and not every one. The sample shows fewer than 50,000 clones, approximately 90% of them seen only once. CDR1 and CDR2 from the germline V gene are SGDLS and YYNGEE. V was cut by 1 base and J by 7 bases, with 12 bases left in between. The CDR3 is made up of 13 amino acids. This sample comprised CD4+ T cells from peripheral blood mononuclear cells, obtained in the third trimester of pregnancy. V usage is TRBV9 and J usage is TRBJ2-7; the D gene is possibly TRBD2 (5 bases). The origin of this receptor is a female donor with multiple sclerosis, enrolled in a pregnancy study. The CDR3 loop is CASSVSDSGEQYF. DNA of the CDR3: TGTGCCAGCAGCGTATCTGATTCGGGGGAGCAGTACTTC.